The sequence of this T cell receptor (beta chain) was determined in a study of blood T cell repertoires in COVID-19. As for the study in general: Symptom resolution, clearance, or two negative PCRs marked the recovered donors of Cohort 3. PBMCs, B-cell-depleted T cells, or T cells were the source of the cDNA or gDNA that made up the material.

The cohort comprised adults aged about 18 to 89 years residing in about two dozen US areas. Germline CDR1 reads LGHDT; CDR2 reads YNNKEL (reference sequence). Trimming removed 4 bases at V and 5 bases at J, with 14 bases between. The CDR3 covers 14 residues. TCRdb's table, derived via immunoSEQ multiplex PCR, lists solely in-frame clones and lacks some. The repertoire has over 110,000 clones, approximately 80% of them found once; the top ten carry roughly 3.9%. Specimen: PBMCs or T cells enriched from blood (not recorded which). The J gene is TRBJ2-5, the V gene TRBV3-1 (or the pseudogene TRBV3-2); D may be TRBD1 (6 bases). The sequence was obtained from a man aged 45-60 years in a cohort exposed to, infected with or recovered from COVID-19 (not recorded which). CDR3 sequence (DNA): TGTGCCAGCAGCCCATTGGACAGTTACGAGACCCAGTACTTC. Residues: CASSPLDSYETQYF.